This T cell receptor (beta chain) appears in the sequencing data of a study of shared clonotypes between healthy human individuals. This CDR3 is built from 16 residues. CDR1 MGHRA and CDR2 YSYEKL come from the germline V gene. V gave up 6 bases and J gave up 10 bases, with 24 bases separating them. The repertoire was sequenced with immunoSEQ multiplex PCR; TCRdb's copy has only in-frame clones and lacks some. Of 2 million to 2.5 million clones in the sample, 93% were seen once. The V call is TRBV4-1, the J call TRBJ1-4; no clear D. The sample taken for sequencing was naive CD4+ T cells from PBMCs. The subset here: CD45RA+ positively selected. This sequence was found in a man between 18 and 35 years old in good health. Some clones in this sample may be carry-over from other donors' samples. This chain's CDR3 is CASRALPGINPGKLFF. The DNA for the CDR3 is TGCGCCAGCAGGGCTCTACCCGGGATTAACCCGGGAAAACTGTTTTTT.